This is a list of T cell receptor beta chains from one sample in a study of blood T cell repertoires in COVID-19. Clones were sequenced by immunoSEQ multiplex PCR, and TCRdb holds only the in-frame ones, with some missing. The data show some 150,000 clones, approximately 73% seen once. The sequenced sample was peripheral blood. These receptors came from a man between 60 and 75 years old with acute or convalescent COVID-19. The CDR3 runs from the conserved cysteine through the conserved F or W. Each record gives: D gene, clone size, J gene, V gene, CDR3 DNA, CDR3 protein. D genes are given only for firm matches. The size field is filled for only some rows; it gives once, few, many or a size class.

.	.	TRBJ1-6	TRBV6-6	TGTGCCAGCAAGACAGAATATAATTCACCCCTCCACTTT	CASKTEYNSPLHF
.	.	TRBJ2-7	TRBV6-5	TGTGCCAGCAGCCTCTCACCCAGGGTAACTCAGCAGTACTTC	CASSLSPRVTQQYF
.	few	TRBJ2-1	TRBV7-9	TGTGCCAGCAGCCAAACGAGAACAGCCTACAATGAGCAGTTCTTC	CASSQTRTAYNEQFF
.	.	TRBJ1-3	TRBV7-2	TGTGCCAGCAGCTTACAGGCCGGGAACTCTGGAAACACCATATATTTT	CASSLQAGNSGNTIYF
.	.	TRBJ1-4	TRBV3-1/TRBV3-2	TGTGCCAGCAGCCAAGATTACCGGCTGACTGCAACTAATGAAAAACTGTTTTTT	CASSQDYRLTATNEKLFF
TRBD1	.	TRBJ1-4	TRBV6-5	TGTGCCAGCAGACGACAGGGGATTAGGGAAAAACTGTTTTTT	CASRRQGIREKLFF
TRBD1	once	TRBJ2-6	TRBV5-1	TGCGCCAGCAGCCTACAGGGGGGACGGTCTGGGGCCAACGTCCTGACTTTC	CASSLQGGRSGANVLTF
TRBD2	many	TRBJ2-1	TRBV11-2	TGTGCCAGCAGCTTTTTAACTAGCGGGGCTTACAATGAGCAGTTCTTC	CASSFLTSGAYNEQFF
TRBD2	once	TRBJ2-5	TRBV10-2	TGCGCCAGCAGTAGCGGGAGGGAGACCCAGTACTTC	CASSSGRETQYF
TRBD1	few	TRBJ2-2	TRBV5-1	TGCGCCAGCAGCTTACAGGGGCCGAACACCGGGGAGCTGTTTTTT	CASSLQGPNTGELFF
.	.	TRBJ2-5	TRBV15	TGTGCCACCAGCAGGACAGCTCAAGAGACCCAGTACTTC	CATSRTAQETQYF
TRBD1	.	TRBJ1-1	TRBV3-1/TRBV3-2	TGTGCCAGCAGCCAATGGGGACAGCCGAACACTGAAGCTTTCTTT	CASSQWGQPNTEAFF
TRBD2	.	TRBJ2-5	TRBV29-1	TGCAGCGTTACGCCGGGGGTAGCGGGAGGTTCTCTGGAGACCCAGTACTTC	CSVTPGVAGGSLETQYF
.	.	TRBJ2-5	TRBV2	TGTGCCAGCAGTTCTCAGATACAAGAGACCCAGTACTTC	CASSSQIQETQYF
TRBD1	.	TRBJ1-1	TRBV2	TGTGCCAGCAGTGGGACAGGGGGTGAAGCTTTCTTT	CASSGTGGEAFF
.	.	TRBJ2-7	TRBV29-1	TGCAGCGTTGAAGGAACCTGGATGGAAACGGGCGAGCAGTACTTC	CSVEGTWMETGEQYF
.	.	TRBJ2-7	TRBV11-2	TGTGCCAGCAGCCCCAAGGTAGAGCGGTACGAGCAGTACTTC	CASSPKVERYEQYF
.	.	TRBJ2-5	TRBV4-2	TGTGCCAGCAGCCAAGCTGGCCTACTACAGACCCAGTACTTC	CASSQAGLLQTQYF
.	few	TRBJ2-1	TRBV5-4	TGTGCCAGCAGCTTGTCAGTCGGACGGGGTGAGCAGTTCTTC	CASSLSVGRGEQFF
.	.	TRBJ1-1	TRBV7-8	TGTGCCAGCAGCTCCCGGGACACCACTGAAGCTTTCTTT	CASSSRDTTEAFF
.	once	TRBJ2-1	TRBV19	TGTGCCAGTAGGCGGGATAGCGGCTCGGTCAATGAGCAGTTCTTC	CASRRDSGSVNEQFF
TRBD2	.	TRBJ2-1	TRBV3-1/TRBV3-2	TGTGCCAGCAGCGAAGGACTAGCGTTGGAGCAGTTCTTC	CASSEGLALEQFF
.	.	TRBJ1-1	TRBV3-1/TRBV3-2	TGTGCCAGCAGCCACGGGGGCACTGAAGCTTTCTTT	CASSHGGTEAFF
TRBD1	.	TRBJ2-7	TRBV27	TGTGCCAGCAGTTTCCAATCGGGACAGGGGGCGGGTGAGCAGTACTTC	CASSFQSGQGAGEQYF
.	.	TRBJ2-7	TRBV2	TGTGCCAGCAGGGGGGACACCGGCTCCTACGAGCAGTACTTC	CASRGDTGSYEQYF
TRBD2	.	TRBJ2-5	TRBV5-1	TGCGCCAGCAGTCAGGCGGGTAGCGGGCGAGAGACCCAGTACTTC	CASSQAGSGRETQYF
TRBD2	.	TRBJ2-1	TRBV11-3	TGTGCCAGCAGCTTAGTTGGGAGGGCTGAGCAGTTCTTC	CASSLVGRAEQFF
TRBD1	.	TRBJ2-7	TRBV11-2	TGTGCCAGCAGCTTAAGGACAGGGTGGAATTCTTACGAGCAGTACTTC	CASSLRTGWNSYEQYF
TRBD1	.	TRBJ1-3	TRBV10-3	TGTGCCATCAGTGAGCAAGGGGGCGCAGGAAACACCATATATTTT	CAISEQGGAGNTIYF
TRBD1	many	TRBJ1-3	TRBV7-6	TGTGCCAGCAGCTTAATCCCCCGGACAGGTAAGGGAAACACCATATATTTT	CASSLIPRTGKGNTIYF
.	.	TRBJ2-2	TRBV30	TGTGCCTGGAGTGTACGAGTTAACACCGGGGAGCTGTTTTTT	CAWSVRVNTGELFF
TRBD1	.	TRBJ1-2	TRBV4-2	TGTGCCAGCAGCCAAAACAGGGGGCGAGGCTACACCTTC	CASSQNRGRGYTF
TRBD1	.	TRBJ1-5	TRBV9	TGTGCCAGCAGCGTAGGGACAGGGAAGAGTCAGCCCCAGCATTTT	CASSVGTGKSQPQHF
TRBD1	.	TRBJ1-1	TRBV9	TGTGCCAGCAGCGTAGTTCGGACAGGGAACACTGAAGCTTTCTTT	CASSVVRTGNTEAFF
TRBD2	.	TRBJ2-5	TRBV11-2	TGTGCCAGCAGCTTAGATTACTCGGCTAGCGGGGAAGAGACCCAGTACTTC	CASSLDYSASGEETQYF
TRBD1	.	TRBJ2-1	TRBV24-1	TGTGCCACCAGTGGCCCGGGACAGGGGGCGCCCAATGAGCAGTTCTTC	CATSGPGQGAPNEQFF
TRBD1	few	TRBJ1-6	TRBV27	TGTGCCAGCAGTACCGGACAGGTGGGGCGTTCACCCCTCCACTTT	CASSTGQVGRSPLHF
TRBD2	.	TRBJ2-2	TRBV3-1/TRBV3-2	TGTGCCACCCGGGGCTGGGGACTAGCGGCCACCGGGGAGCTGTTTTTT	CATRGWGLAATGELFF
.	.	TRBJ2-7	TRBV7-7	TGTGCTAGCAGCTTTCAACGGTACGAGCAGTACTTC	CASSFQRYEQYF
TRBD2	.	TRBJ2-7	TRBV28	TGTGCCAGCAGTCCAGCAAGCGGGAGCGCCTACGAGCAGTACTTC	CASSPASGSAYEQYF
.	.	TRBJ2-7	TRBV21-1	TGTGCCAGCAGCTGGACAGGGATTGTCTACGAGCAGTACTTC	CASSWTGIVYEQYF
.	few	TRBJ2-3	TRBV11-3	TGTGCCAGCAGCCGGGAGATGTCAGATACGCAGTATTTT	CASSREMSDTQYF
.	.	TRBJ2-1	TRBV11-3	TGTGCCAGCAGCGGGACTGGCTTGACTGAGCAGTTCTTC	CASSGTGLTEQFF
TRBD1	.	TRBJ1-1	TRBV28	TGTGCCAGCAGTTTAAGGGGACAGGGTACCACTGAAGCTTTCTTT	CASSLRGQGTTEAFF
TRBD1	few	TRBJ1-4	TRBV5-1	TGCGCCAGCAGCCCGGGACAGGGGGCGAGTAATGAAAAACTGTTTTTT	CASSPGQGASNEKLFF
.	.	TRBJ1-2	TRBV27	TGTGCCAGCAGTATGACAGCACAGTATGGCTACACCTTC	CASSMTAQYGYTF
.	few	TRBJ2-1	TRBV12-3/TRBV12-4	TGTGCCAGCAGTTTAGCCTCCCTGGAGCAGTTCTTC	CASSLASLEQFF